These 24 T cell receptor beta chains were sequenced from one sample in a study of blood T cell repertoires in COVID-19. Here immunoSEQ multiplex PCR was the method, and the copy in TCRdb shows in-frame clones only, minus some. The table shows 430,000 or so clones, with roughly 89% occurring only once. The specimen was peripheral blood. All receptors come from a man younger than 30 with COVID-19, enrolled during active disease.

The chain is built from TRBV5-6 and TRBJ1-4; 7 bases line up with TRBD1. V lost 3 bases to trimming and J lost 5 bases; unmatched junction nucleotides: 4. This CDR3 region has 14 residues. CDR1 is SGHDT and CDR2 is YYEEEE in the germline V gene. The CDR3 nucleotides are TGTGCCAGCAGCTCCGGGACAGACAATGAAAAACTGTTTTTT. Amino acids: CASSSGTDNEKLFF.

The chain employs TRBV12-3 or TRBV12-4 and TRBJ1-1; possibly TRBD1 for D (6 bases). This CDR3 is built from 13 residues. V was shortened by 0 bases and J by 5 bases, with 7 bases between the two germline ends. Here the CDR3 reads CASSLARGTEAFF. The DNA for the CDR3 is TGTGCCAGCAGTTTAGCCAGGGGTACTGAAGCTTTCTTT.

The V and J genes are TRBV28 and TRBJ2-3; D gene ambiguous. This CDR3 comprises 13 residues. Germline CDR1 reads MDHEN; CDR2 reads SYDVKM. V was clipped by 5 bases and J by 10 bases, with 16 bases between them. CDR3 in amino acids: CASSIPPRGAQYF. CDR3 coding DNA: TGTGCCAGCAGTATCCCTCCGAGAGGAGCGCAGTATTTT.

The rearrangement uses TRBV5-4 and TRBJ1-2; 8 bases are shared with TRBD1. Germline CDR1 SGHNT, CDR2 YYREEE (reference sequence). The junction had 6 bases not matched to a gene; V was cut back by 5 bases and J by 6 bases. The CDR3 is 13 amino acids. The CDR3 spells CASRSTGVHGYTF. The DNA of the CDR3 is TGTGCCAGCAGGTCGACAGGGGTCCATGGCTACACCTTC.

CDR3 amino acids: CASRRPGTGVSPLHF. CDR3 sequence (DNA): TGTGCCAGTCGACGACCCGGGACAGGGGTCTCACCCCTCCACTTT. This chain uses TRBV19 with TRBJ1-6; TRBD1 aligns across 10 bases. The germline CDR1 and CDR2 sequences are LNHDA and SQIVND (reference sequence). CDR3 length: 15 residues. The V gene end was trimmed by 8 bases and the J gene end by 10 bases; junction bases not matched to a gene: 11.

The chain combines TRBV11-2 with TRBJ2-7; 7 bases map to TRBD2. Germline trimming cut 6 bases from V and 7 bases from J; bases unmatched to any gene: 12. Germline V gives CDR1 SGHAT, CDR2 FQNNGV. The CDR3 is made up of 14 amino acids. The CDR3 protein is CASSSRAGPVEQYF. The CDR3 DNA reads TGTGCCAGCAGTTCAAGAGCGGGGCCGGTTGAGCAGTACTTC.

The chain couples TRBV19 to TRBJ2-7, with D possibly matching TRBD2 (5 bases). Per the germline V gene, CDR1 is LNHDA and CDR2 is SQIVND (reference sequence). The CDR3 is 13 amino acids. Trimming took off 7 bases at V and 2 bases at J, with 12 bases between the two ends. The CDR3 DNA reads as TGTGCCAGTAACCTCGGAGGAACCTACGAGCAGTACTTC. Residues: CASNLGGTYEQYF.

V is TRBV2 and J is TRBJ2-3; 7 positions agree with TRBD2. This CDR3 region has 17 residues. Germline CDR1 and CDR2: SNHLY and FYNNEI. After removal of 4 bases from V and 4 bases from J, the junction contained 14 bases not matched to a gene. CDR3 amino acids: CASSVGLGSGGADTQYF. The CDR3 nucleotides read TGTGCCAGCAGTGTGGGGCTAGGATCGGGAGGCGCAGATACGCAGTATTTT.

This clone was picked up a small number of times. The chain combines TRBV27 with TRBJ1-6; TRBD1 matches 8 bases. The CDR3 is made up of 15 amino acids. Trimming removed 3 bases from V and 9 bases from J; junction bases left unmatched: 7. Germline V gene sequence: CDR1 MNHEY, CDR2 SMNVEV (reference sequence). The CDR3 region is CASSFSRGLGSPLHF. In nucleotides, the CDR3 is TGTGCCAGCAGTTTCAGCAGGGGGCTCGGTTCACCCCTCCACTTT.

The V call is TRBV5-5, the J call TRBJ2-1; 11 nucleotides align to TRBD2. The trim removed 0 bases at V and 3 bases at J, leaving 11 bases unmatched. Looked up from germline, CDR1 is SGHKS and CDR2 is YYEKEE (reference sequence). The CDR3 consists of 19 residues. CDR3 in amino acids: CASSLEWLAGGQDYNEQFF. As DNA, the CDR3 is TGTGCCAGCAGCTTGGAGTGGTTAGCGGGGGGGCAGGACTACAATGAGCAGTTCTTC. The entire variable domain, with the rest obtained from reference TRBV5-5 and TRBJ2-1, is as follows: DAGVTQSPTHLIKTRGQQVTLRCSPISGHKSVSWYQQVLGQGPQFIFQYYEKEERGRGNFPDRFSARQFPNYSSELNVNALLLGDSALYLCASSLEWLAGGQDYNEQFFGPGTRLTVL.

CDR3 coding DNA: TGTGCCAGCAGCCCCGGGACTAGCGGGAGTTGGCCCTACGAGCAGTACTTC. Encoded protein: CASSPGTSGSWPYEQYF. The V call is TRBV7-9, the J call TRBJ2-7; 14 positions agree with TRBD2. This CDR3 has 17 residues. CDR1 and CDR2 from the germline V gene are SEHNR and FQNEAQ (reference sequence). Germline trimming cut 5 bases from V and 2 bases from J; bases unmatched to any gene: 8.

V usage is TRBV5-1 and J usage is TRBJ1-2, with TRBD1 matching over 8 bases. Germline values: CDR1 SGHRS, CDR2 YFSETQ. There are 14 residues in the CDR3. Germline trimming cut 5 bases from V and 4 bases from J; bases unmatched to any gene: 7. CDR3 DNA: TGCGCCAGCAGGTCAGGGGGCGCGGGCTATGGCTACACCTTC. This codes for CASRSGGAGYGYTF.

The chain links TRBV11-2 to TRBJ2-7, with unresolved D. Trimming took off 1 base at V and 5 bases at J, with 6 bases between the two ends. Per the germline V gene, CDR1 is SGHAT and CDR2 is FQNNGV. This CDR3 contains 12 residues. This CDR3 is CASSLASDEQYF. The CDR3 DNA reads TGTGCCAGCAGCTTAGCCAGTGACGAGCAGTACTTC. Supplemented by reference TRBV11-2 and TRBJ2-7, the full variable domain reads EAGVAQSPRYKIIEKRQSVAFWCNPISGHATLYWYQQILGQGPKLLIQFQNNGVVDDSQLPKDRFSAERLKGVDSTLKIQPAKLEDSAVYLCASSLASDEQYFGPGTRLTVT.

The CDR3 DNA is TGTGCCAGCAGCTTGGAGGAGGTACCCGAGACCCAGTACTTC. Protein product: CASSLEEVPETQYF. The gene calls are TRBV5-4 and TRBJ2-5; perhaps TRBD2 as D (5 bases). In germline, CDR1 is SGHNT, CDR2 YYREEE (reference sequence). Deletions cut 0 bases from V and 5 bases from J, with 11 bases between. The CDR3 runs to 14 residues.

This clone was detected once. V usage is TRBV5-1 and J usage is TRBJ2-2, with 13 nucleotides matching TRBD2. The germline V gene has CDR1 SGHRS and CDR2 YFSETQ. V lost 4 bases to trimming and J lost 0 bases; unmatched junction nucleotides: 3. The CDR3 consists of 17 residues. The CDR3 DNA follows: TGCGCCAGCAGCAGGACTAGCGGGGGTTCGAACACCGGGGAGCTGTTTTTT. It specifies CASSRTSGGSNTGELFF.

CDR3: CASFWGSGTSGYEQYF. The CDR3 bases are TGTGCCAGCTTCTGGGGGTCCGGGACTAGCGGCTACGAGCAGTACTTC. The chain joins TRBV2 to TRBJ2-7, with TRBD2 identical over 11 bases. Looked up from germline, CDR1 is SNHLY and CDR2 is FYNNEI. This CDR3 comprises 16 residues. V lost 8 bases, J lost 3 bases, and 12 bases stayed unmatched. The variable domain in full, completed from reference TRBV2 and TRBJ2-7, reads EPEVTQTPSHQVTQMGQEVILRCVPISNHLYFYWYRQILGQKVEFLVSFYNNEISEKSEIFDDQFSVERPDGSNFTLKIRSTKLEDSAMYFCASFWGSGTSGYEQYFGPGTRLTVT.

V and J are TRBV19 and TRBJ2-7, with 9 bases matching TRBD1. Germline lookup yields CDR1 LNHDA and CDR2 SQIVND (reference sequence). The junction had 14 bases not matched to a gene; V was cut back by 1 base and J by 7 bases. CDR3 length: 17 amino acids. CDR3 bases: TGTGCCAGTAGTATAGGCCTCGGGACAGGGCCGGCGGGGGAGCAGTACTTC. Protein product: CASSIGLGTGPAGEQYF. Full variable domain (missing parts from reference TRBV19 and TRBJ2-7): DGGITQSPKYLFRKEGQNVTLSCEQNLNHDAMYWYRQDPGQGLRLIYYSQIVNDFQKGDIAEGYSVSREKKESFPLTVTSAQKNPTAFYLCASSIGLGTGPAGEQYFGPGTRLTVT.

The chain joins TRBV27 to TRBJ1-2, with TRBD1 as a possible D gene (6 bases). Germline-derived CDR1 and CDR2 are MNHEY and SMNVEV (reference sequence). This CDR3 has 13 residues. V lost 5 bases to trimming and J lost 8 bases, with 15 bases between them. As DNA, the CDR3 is TGTGCCAGCAGTACCCAGGGGAGTTTCGGCTACACCTTC. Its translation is CASSTQGSFGYTF.

CDR3 bases: TGTGCCAGTACGAAACGACTAGCGGGGGTGGACAATGAGCAGTTCTTC. Its protein is CASTKRLAGVDNEQFF. The chain has TRBV19 and TRBJ2-1; 12 positions agree with TRBD2. With 7 bases clipped from V and 5 bases from J, the junction kept 9 bases outside the gene matches. The CDR3 totals 16 residues. Looked up from germline, CDR1 is LNHDA and CDR2 is SQIVND (reference sequence).

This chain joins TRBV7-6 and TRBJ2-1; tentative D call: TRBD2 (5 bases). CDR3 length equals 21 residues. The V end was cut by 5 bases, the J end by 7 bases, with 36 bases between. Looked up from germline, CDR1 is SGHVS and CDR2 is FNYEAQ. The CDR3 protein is CASSLSLGRGGVRRGFNEQFF. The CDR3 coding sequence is TGTGCCAGCAGCCTCTCTTTGGGTAGAGGTGGGGTGCGCCGGGGATTTAATGAGCAGTTCTTC.

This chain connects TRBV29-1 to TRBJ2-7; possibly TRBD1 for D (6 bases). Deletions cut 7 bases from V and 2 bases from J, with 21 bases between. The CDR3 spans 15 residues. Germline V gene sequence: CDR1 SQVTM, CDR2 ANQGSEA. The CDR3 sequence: CSAYIPDRHTYEQYF. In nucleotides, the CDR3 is TGCAGCGCCTACATACCCGACAGGCATACCTACGAGCAGTACTTC.

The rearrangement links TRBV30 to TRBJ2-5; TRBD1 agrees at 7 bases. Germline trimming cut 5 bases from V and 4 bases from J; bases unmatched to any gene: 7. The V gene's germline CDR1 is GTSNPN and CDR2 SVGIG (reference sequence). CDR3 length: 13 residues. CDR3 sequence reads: CAWARDRTETQYF. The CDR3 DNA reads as TGTGCCTGGGCTAGGGACAGAACAGAGACCCAGTACTTC.

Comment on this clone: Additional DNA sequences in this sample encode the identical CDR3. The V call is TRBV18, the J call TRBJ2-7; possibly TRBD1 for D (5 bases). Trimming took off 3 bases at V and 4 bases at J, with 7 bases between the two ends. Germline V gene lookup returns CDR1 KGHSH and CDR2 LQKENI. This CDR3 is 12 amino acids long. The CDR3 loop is CASSPDRYEQYF. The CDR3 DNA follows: TGTGCCAGCTCACCTGACAGATACGAGCAGTACTTC.

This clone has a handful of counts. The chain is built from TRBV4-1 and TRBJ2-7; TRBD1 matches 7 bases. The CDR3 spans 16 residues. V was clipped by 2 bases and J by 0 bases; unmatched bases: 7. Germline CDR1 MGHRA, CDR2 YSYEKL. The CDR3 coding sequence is TGCGCCAGCAGCCAACGGCAAGGGACAGCCTCCTACGAGCAGTACTTC. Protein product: CASSQRQGTASYEQYF.